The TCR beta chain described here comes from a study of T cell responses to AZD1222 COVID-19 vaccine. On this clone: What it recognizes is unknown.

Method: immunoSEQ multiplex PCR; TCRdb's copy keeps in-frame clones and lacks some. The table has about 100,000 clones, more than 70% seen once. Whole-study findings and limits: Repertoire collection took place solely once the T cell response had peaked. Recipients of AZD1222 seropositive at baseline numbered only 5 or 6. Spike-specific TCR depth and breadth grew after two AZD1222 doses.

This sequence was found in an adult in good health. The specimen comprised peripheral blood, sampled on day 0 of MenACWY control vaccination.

CDR3 bases: TGCGCCAGCAGCCAAGACACCTCTGGAAACACCATATATTTT. This gives the protein CASSQDTSGNTIYF. The chain employs TRBV5-1 and TRBJ1-3, with D hard to call. The V and J ends lost 4 bases and 0 bases respectively, with 8 bases between them. The CDR3 covers 14 residues. Germline V CDR1 and CDR2: SGHRS, YFSETQ. Variable domain in full (rest from reference TRBV5-1 and TRBJ1-3): KAGVTQTPRYLIKTRGQQVTLSCSPISGHRSVSWYQQTPGQGLQFLFEYFSETQRNKGNFPGRFSGRQFSNSRSEMNVSTLELGDSALYLCASSQDTSGNTIYFGEGSWLTVV.